The T cell receptor (beta chain) under discussion was sequenced for a study of T-cell memory formation after mild COVID-19. For the study at large: Largely, TCR clusters stayed within a single donor. The study's findings and limits: CD4/CD8 balance held among clones contracting day 15 to 85, and later expanders leaned CD4+. Of the contracting clones, CD4+ ones lay mainly in CM and EM, and CD8+ ones in EMRA. Pre-infection memory carried some responding clones, suggesting that cross-reactive memory joined.

This clonotype occurred many times. Its antigen is not identified. TCRdb re-derived calls from the 5' RACE reads in MiXCR, one entry per CDR3 protein. The sample records some 260,000 distinct CDR3 sequences, over 15% being singletons. The source is a man aged 18 to 35 who had mild COVID-19 (a few samples of this study predate the infection). Cell type and time point are not known. The material sequenced was PBMCs or a T cell subset sorted from them (not recorded which).

DNA of the CDR3: TGTGCCAGCAGTGGGATACAGGGGGCAGGCACTGAAGCTTTCTTT. Encoded protein: CASSGIQGAGTEAFF. This chain connects TRBV6-1 to TRBJ1-1; 9 positions agree with TRBD1. This CDR3 is 15 amino acids long. V was pared by 4 bases and J by 4 bases, with 7 bases of the junction left unmatched. The V gene's germline CDR1 is MNHNS and CDR2 SASEGT.